Following are 17 T cell receptor beta chains from one sample sequenced in a study of T-cell memory formation after mild COVID-19. TCRdb analysed the 5' RACE reads with MiXCR anew, one entry per CDR3 protein. The repertoire has over 10,000 distinct CDR3 sequences, 12% of them found once; the top ten carry 49%. Sequenced material: PBMCs or a T cell subset sorted from them (not recorded which). The receptors were sampled from an adult woman who had mild COVID-19 (a few samples of this study predate the infection). Cell type and time point are not known.

This clonotype came up many times. The V and J genes are TRBV10-3 and TRBJ2-3; the D gene could be TRBD1 or TRBD2 (6 bases each). This CDR3 contains 16 residues. Trimming took 3 bases from V and 0 from J, leaving 13 bases between them. CDR1 is ENHRY and CDR2 is SYGVKD in the germline V gene. The chain's CDR3 is CAISEERGPSTDTQYF. Written as DNA, the CDR3 is TGTGCCATCAGTGAAGAACGGGGGCCTAGCACAGATACGCAGTATTTT.

This clonotype has ten or more counts. The chain carries TRBV7-9 and TRBJ1-2, with D maybe TRBD1 (5 bases). Trimming pared 4 bases from V and 6 bases from J, leaving 15 bases between. Germline assignment: CDR1 SEHNR and CDR2 FQNEAQ (reference sequence). The CDR3 has 14 amino acids. The CDR3 reads CASSSFAGRDGYTF. CDR3 coding DNA: TGTGCCAGCAGCTCCTTCGCGGGGCGAGATGGCTACACCTTC.

At least ten counts were recorded for this clonotype. An end of the junction differs from the germline gene, which may be a read error. The V and J genes are TRBV7-8 and TRBJ2-3, with 10 positions matching TRBD1. This CDR3 spans 13 amino acids. Germline V lookup: CDR1 SGHVS, CDR2 FQNEAQ. Here the CDR3 DNA reads TGTGCCAGCAGCTTAGTCGGTGGGACAGGGGAAGGTTTT. Translation: CASSLVGGTGEGF.

This clonotype has ten or more counts. The rearrangement joins TRBV6-5 to TRBJ1-2; a possible D gene is TRBD1 (5 bases). The germline CDR1 and CDR2 sequences are MNHEY and SVGAGI. The CDR3 spans 17 residues. The germline V and J ends were trimmed by 0 bases and 3 bases, with 17 bases remaining between them. As DNA, the CDR3 is TGTGCCAGCAGTTACTCGCGACTTCAGGGACTCTACTATGGCTACACCTTC. Its translation is CASSYSRLQGLYYGYTF.

This clonotype showed up many times. The genes are TRBV24-1 and TRBJ2-1; no firm D call. CDR1 and CDR2 from the germline V gene are KGHDR and SFDVKD. The CDR3 runs to 15 residues. V gave up 3 bases and J gave up 4 bases, with 12 bases separating them. The CDR3 nucleotides are TGTGCCACCAGTGATAGGGTTATTCCGTACAATGAGCAGTTCTTC. This codes for CATSDRVIPYNEQFF.

The chain is built from TRBV7-7 and TRBJ2-2; D not resolved. The CDR3 extends over 11 amino acids. The ends were cut back, 4 bases at V and 4 bases at J, with 1 base in the middle. Germline V lookup: CDR1 SSHAT, CDR2 FNYEAQ (reference sequence). The CDR3 nucleotides are TGTGCCAGCAGCTCCACCGGGGAGCTGTTTTTT. Protein sequence: CASSSTGELFF.

This clonotype was picked up many times. The V and J genes are TRBV7-8 and TRBJ1-4, with a possible D match to TRBD1 (5 bases). The ends were cut back, 6 bases at V and 2 bases at J, with 16 bases in the middle. The length of the CDR3 is 16 residues. Germline CDR1 and CDR2: SGHVS and FQNEAQ. In DNA, the CDR3 is TGTGCCAGCAGTACAAGTCCAGGGACTACTAATGAAAAACTGTTTTTT. It translates to CASSTSPGTTNEKLFF.

This clonotype was observed at least ten times. This rearrangement joins TRBV5-1 to TRBJ2-7; D is unresolved. The CDR3 is 12 amino acids. V gave up 6 bases and J gave up 2 bases, with 9 bases separating them. CDR1 is SGHRS, CDR2 YFSETQ, per germline. This chain's CDR3 is CASILIAYEQYF. As DNA, the CDR3 is TGCGCCAGCATCCTGATCGCCTACGAGCAGTACTTC.

This clonotype is medium-sized within its sample. This rearrangement joins TRBV7-2 to TRBJ2-7; D uncertain. The length of the CDR3 is 13 residues. Germline V gene data show CDR1 as SGHTA and CDR2 as FQGNSA. V was cut by 8 bases and J by 2 bases, with 13 bases left in between. This chain's CDR3 is CASGMAPPYEQYF. In DNA, the CDR3 is TGTGCCAGCGGTATGGCTCCCCCCTACGAGCAGTACTTC.

This clonotype was observed a few times. This chain joins TRBV5-6 and TRBJ2-1, with D possibly called TRBD1 or TRBD2 (5 bases each). Trimming took off 4 bases at V and 3 bases at J, with 20 bases between the two ends. The CDR3 consists of 17 residues. Germline lookup yields CDR1 SGHDT and CDR2 YYEEEE. The chain's CDR3 is CASSPGTVFQVYNEQFF. CDR3 nucleotide sequence: TGTGCCAGCAGCCCCGGGACCGTGTTCCAGGTCTACAATGAGCAGTTCTTC.

In its sample, this clonotype is medium-sized. The rearrangement joins TRBV7-3 to TRBJ2-1; 11 bases map to TRBD2. From germline, CDR1 is SGHTA and CDR2 FQGTGA. Germline trimming cut 3 bases from V and 6 bases from J; bases unmatched to any gene: 4. The CDR3 runs to 15 residues. CDR3 sequence (DNA): TGTGCCAGCAGCTTCCTAGCGGGAGGTCTCAATGAGCAGTTCTTC. Protein sequence: CASSFLAGGLNEQFF.

In its sample, this clonotype was seen many times. The rearrangement uses TRBV14 and TRBJ2-7; D is perhaps TRBD1 (7 bases). This CDR3 contains 16 residues. CDR1 SGHDN and CDR2 FVKESK come from the germline V gene. V gave up 0 bases and J gave up 2 bases, with 14 bases separating them. The CDR3: CASSQEGRGATYEQYF. The CDR3 nucleotides are TGTGCCAGCAGCCAAGAAGGCAGGGGGGCTACCTACGAGCAGTACTTC.

There are many counts of this clonotype. This chain's CDR3 is CASSLAPKQYGYTF. CDR3 coding DNA: TGTGCCAGCAGCTTGGCTCCTAAACAGTATGGCTACACCTTC. J is TRBJ1-2 and V is TRBV7-9; no definite D call. The length of the CDR3 is 14 residues. The V gene lost 3 bases and the J gene lost 5 bases, with 13 bases spanning the gap. Germline assignment: CDR1 SEHNR and CDR2 FQNEAQ (reference sequence).

The chain recombines TRBV25-1 with TRBJ2-3, with D perhaps TRBD1 (6 bases). The CDR3 covers 14 residues. Trimming shortened V by 7 bases and J by 1 base, and 12 bases separated the two germline ends. Germline V lookup: CDR1 MGHDK, CDR2 SYGVNS. The CDR3 sequence: CASTSGAGTDTQYF. CDR3 bases: TGTGCCAGCACATCAGGGGCTGGCACAGATACGCAGTATTTT.

This clonotype qualifies as medium-sized (0.01 to 0.1%). In DNA, the CDR3 is TGCGCCAGCAGACCGACGGGGGCCCACTATGGCTACACCTTC. It is translated as CASRPTGAHYGYTF. The J gene is TRBJ1-2, the V gene TRBV5-1; TRBD1 is a possible D gene (6 bases). The CDR3 runs to 14 residues. CDR1 and CDR2 from the germline V gene are SGHRS and YFSETQ. V gave up 5 bases and J gave up 3 bases, with 14 bases separating them.

This clonotype was seen ten or more times. V gene TRBV6-2 or TRBV6-3 combines with J gene TRBJ2-5, with D maybe TRBD2 (6 bases). With 6 bases removed from V and 5 bases from J, the gap between germline ends came to 16 bases. The CDR3 consists of 14 residues. CDR1 and CDR2 (germline): MNHEY, SVGEGT. DNA for the CDR3: TGTGCCAGCAGCTCCCTCCCCCGGGGGGAGACCCAGTACTTC. The encoded protein is CASSSLPRGETQYF.

J is TRBJ2-3 and V is TRBV5-1; 9 bases agree with TRBD1. V was clipped by 7 bases and J by 1 base; unmatched bases: 1. Germline-derived CDR1 and CDR2 are SGHRS and YFSETQ. The CDR3 has 13 amino acids. Here the CDR3 reads CASWTGGTDTQYF. CDR3 coding DNA: TGCGCCAGCTGGACAGGGGGCACAGATACGCAGTATTTT.